This T cell receptor beta chain was observed in a study of blood T cells in healthy people across ages. Study summary: Roughly one uniquely barcoded beta molecule per two T cells was captured.

This clonotype showed up just a few times. The antigen is not known. The authors ran a second PCR of roughly 6 to 12 cycles using a sample-barcoded 5' primer and a J-beta primer mix. From the 5' RACE reads, TCRdb called clonotypes with MiXCR, one entry per CDR3 protein. The table has approximately 1.5 million distinct CDR3 sequences, almost 35% seen once. Study-level results: CMV status of donors was unknown, possibly confounding expanded clonotype changes. A roughly linear age-dependent decrease characterized TCR beta diversity per million T cells. Whereas aged donors had fewer naive CD4+ cells, long-lived donors had more of them and higher diversity.

Material: blood. This sequence originates from a woman aged 25-40 years in good health.

In DNA form, the CDR3 reads TGTGCCAGCAGGGGGTTGGTGGGCGAGCAGTACTTC. Translating gives CASRGLVGEQYF. The J gene is TRBJ2-7, the V gene TRBV28; D is ambiguous. With 6 bases removed from V and 6 bases from J, the gap between germline ends came to 12 bases. CDR1 and CDR2 from the germline V gene are MDHEN and SYDVKM. This CDR3 contains 12 residues.